This T cell receptor (beta chain) comes out of a study of T cell clones after liver transplantation. Sorting of unstimulated PBMCs yielded separate CD3+CD4+ and CD3+CD8+ fractions. The CDR3 has 15 amino acids. The germline gives CDR1 SGHAT, CDR2 FQNNGV. With 5 bases removed from V and 4 bases from J, the gap between germline ends came to 15 bases. The repertoire was sequenced with immunoSEQ multiplex PCR; TCRdb's copy has only in-frame clones and lacks some. The sample records 40,000 to 55,000 clones, around 84% being singletons. Study-level findings and limits: Donor-reactive sequences fell more than third party-reactive ones, suggesting partial deletion.

This clone was seen just once. Its antigen is not identified. The chain recombines TRBV11-2 with TRBJ1-5; tentative D call: TRBD1 (6 bases). This material consisted of CD4+ T cells from blood, taken 24 months after liver transplant. The receptor was derived from a human patient who received a liver transplant. Some T cells may trace back to the graft donor. The CDR3 here is CASSETGHPNQPQHF. CDR3 coding DNA: TGTGCCAGCAGCGAAACGGGACACCCTAATCAGCCCCAGCATTTT.